This T cell receptor (beta chain) was retrieved from a study of cytomegalovirus exposure and HLA in healthy donors (dated by TCRdb to 2015 to 2018). At the level of the whole study: The 500 to 800 repertoires of the first cohort and the 110 or so validation repertoires were produced on the same platform, according to a later analysis. High-throughput TCR immunosequencing, statistical association of individual TCRs with disease status, and machine learning were combined to predict cytomegalovirus infection status. The study was designed to test whether signatures of past pathogen exposure could be identified by cataloging public T cell receptors. Besides the first cohort of approximately 670 subjects, a separate validation cohort made up of over 100 different subjects was used. Broad study findings and their caveats: A few of the identified cytomegalovirus-associated TCR beta chains were confirmed in vitro to be specific for cytomegalovirus antigens. The authors suggested that the approach could potentially be extended to other disease states and immunological phenotypes. In a later analysis, TCRs clustered in the first cohort were found to also tend to co-occur in the approximately 110 validation repertoires, with approximately 95% of cluster scores above 0. A later analysis lacked HLA typing for the validation cohort, so it scored co-occurrence in that cohort across all 120 or so repertoires. Cytomegalovirus status was reported to be diagnosed by the classifier with high specificity and sensitivity in both the original and validation cohorts. A total of some 180 TCR beta chains were listed by the study as associated with cytomegalovirus. While some public TCRs were present in many individuals, most TCR sequences turned up only very rarely across donors.

The germline V and J ends show losses of 4 bases and 2 bases respectively, and no gene match explains 6 bases of the junction. CDR1 is given as SGHNT and CDR2 as YYREEE, both from the germline V gene (reference sequence). The CDR3 runs 17 amino acids, cysteine and phenylalanine included. Solely the CDR3 DNA is kept, with 51 bases framed from the first base. The donors belonged to the validation cohort of about 120 subjects, which was separate from the approximately 700-subject first cohort. Library prep was done by the immunoSEQ multiplex PCR assay. Processing in the source paper ran as follows. A statistical classification framework was built to diagnose cytomegalovirus status from the catalog of TCR beta chain sequences. TCRdb stores this immuneACCESS table with in-frame sequences only. Part of the clones is absent; in the studies checked, under half of the shortfall reflects unresolved V genes, and no reason is known for the rest. V and J calls and clone size follow that table, whereas D and trimming were derived from the DNA. Within this sample are approximately 150,000 clones, with about nine tenths of them counted one time only. The top ten constitute 2.7% of the sample.

Worth noting for this clone: It lacks a known antigen. No much larger clonotype is one base removed from it; base qualities were not supplied.

Specimen: PBMCs. The origin of this receptor is a man between 18 and 35 years old in good health and CMV-seropositive. Recombination connected TRBV5-4 to TRBJ2-5, and 15 junctional nucleotides match TRBD2. The CDR3 loop reads CASSAGTSGGKQETQYF. The sequenced DNA: TGTGCCAGCAGCGCCGGGACTAGCGGGGGGAAACAAGAGACCCAGTACTTC.